These 32 T cell receptor beta chains were all obtained from the same sample, sequenced in a study of shared clonotypes between healthy human individuals. Data came from immunoSEQ multiplex PCR; TCRdb stores just in-frame clones and leaves some out. The sample records around 2.1 million clones, 90% to 95% being singletons. Positive CCR7 selection of CD45RO-negative cells yielded the naive CD8 cells, and terminally differentiated effector memory CD45RA+ cells were excluded. The sequenced sample consisted of naive CD8+ T cells from PBMCs. The source of these receptors is a man younger than 35 in good health. Some clones in this sample may be carry-over from other donors' samples.

V usage is TRBV11-2 and J usage is TRBJ2-5; TRBD2 is a possible D gene (6 bases). Germline assignment: CDR1 SGHAT and CDR2 FQNNGV. The CDR3 covers 13 residues. V was clipped by 7 bases and J by 5 bases, with 14 bases between them. Written as DNA, the CDR3 is TGTGCCAGCAACAATGCGGGGCGGGAGACCCAGTACTTC. Translation gives CASNNAGRETQYF.

With regard to this clone: Within the sample, other DNA sequences also encode this same CDR3. The chain joins TRBV5-6 to TRBJ2-1; D is ambiguous. Trimming took off 1 base at V and 9 bases at J, with 5 bases between the two ends. Germline-derived CDR1 and CDR2 are SGHDT and YYEEEE. The length of the CDR3 is 11 residues. CDR3 region: CASSLSSEQFF. CDR3 sequence (DNA): TGTGCCAGCAGCTTGTCGAGTGAGCAGTTCTTC.

The chain carries TRBV30 and TRBJ2-7; D gene uncertain. Deletions cut 1 base from V and 1 base from J, with 5 bases between. The CDR3 is made up of 12 amino acids. Germline V CDR1 and CDR2: GTSNPN, SVGIG (reference sequence). The CDR3 spells CAWSDVSYEQYF. The CDR3 bases are TGTGCCTGGAGTGACGTTTCCTACGAGCAGTACTTC.

This clone was detected once. The rearrangement uses TRBV11-2 and TRBJ2-7; 7 positions match TRBD2. Germline V gene data show CDR1 as SGHAT and CDR2 as FQNNGV. V lost 3 bases to trimming and J lost 6 bases; unmatched junction nucleotides: 14. CDR3 size: 16 residues. The CDR3 is CASSFTLMAGAREQYF. CDR3 DNA: TGTGCCAGCAGCTTCACCCTAATGGCGGGAGCTCGCGAGCAGTACTTC.

This chain links TRBV7-9 with TRBJ2-2; 9 nucleotides match TRBD2. V gave up 6 bases and J gave up 3 bases; unmatched junction bases: 5. There are 15 residues in the CDR3. Germline V lookup: CDR1 SEHNR, CDR2 FQNEAQ (reference sequence). CDR3: CASSRLAGHTGELFF. The CDR3 coding sequence is TGTGCCAGCAGTCGCCTAGCGGGGCACACCGGGGAGCTGTTTTTT.

The rearrangement uses TRBV5-6 and TRBJ2-7, with D possibly being TRBD2 (7 bases). Germline values: CDR1 SGHDT, CDR2 YYEEEE. Trimming took 6 bases from V and 2 from J, leaving 15 bases between them. CDR3 length: 14 residues. For the CDR3, the DNA is TGTGCCAGCAACCCGGGGGGCACCCCCTACGAGCAGTACTTC. Its protein product is CASNPGGTPYEQYF.

The chain carries TRBV7-9 and TRBJ2-5; TRBD2 might be the D (6 bases). The germline V gene encodes CDR1 SEHNR and CDR2 FQNEAQ (reference sequence). The germline V and J ends were trimmed by 5 bases and 5 bases, with 15 bases remaining between them. The CDR3 is 14 amino acids. CDR3 protein: CASSPPGGVETQYF. CDR3 bases: TGTGCCAGCAGCCCACCCGGGGGAGTGGAGACCCAGTACTTC. Drawing the rest from reference TRBV7-9 and TRBJ2-5, the complete variable domain is DTGVSQNPRHKITKRGQNVTFRCDPISEHNRLYWYRQTLGQGPEFLTYFQNEAQLEKSRLLSDRFSAERPKGSFSTLEIQRTEQGDSAMYLCASSPPGGVETQYFGPGTRLLVL.

The CDR3 spells CASSVGGGLNTEAFF. For the CDR3, the DNA is TGTGCCAGCTCCGTGGGGGGGGGCTTGAACACTGAAGCTTTCTTT. The chain combines TRBV27 with TRBJ1-1, with D perhaps matching TRBD1 (6 bases). Germline V gene sequence: CDR1 MNHEY, CDR2 SMNVEV (reference sequence). This CDR3 is built from 15 residues. The ends were cut back, 8 bases at V and 0 bases at J, with 16 bases in the middle.

Comment on this clone: This specimen includes other DNA sequences encoding the same CDR3. The rearrangement links TRBV19 to TRBJ2-1; D call uncertain. Between the trimmed V and J ends, which lost 3 bases and 6 bases, there was a span of 3 bases. The germline V gene has CDR1 LNHDA and CDR2 SQIVND (reference sequence). The CDR3 is 11 amino acids. The CDR3 reads CASSIINEQFF. Written as DNA, the CDR3 is TGTGCCAGTAGTATCATCAATGAGCAGTTCTTC.

The chain uses TRBV13 and TRBJ2-1; D remains unclear. Germline CDR1 PRHDT, CDR2 FYEKMQ (reference sequence). The V and J ends lost 5 bases and 9 bases respectively, with 14 bases between them. This CDR3 spans 13 amino acids. CDR3 coding DNA: TGTGCCAGCAGCCCCCCCGGCCCCCTTGAGCAGTTCTTC. It codes for CASSPPGPLEQFF.

The chain employs TRBV7-6 and TRBJ2-5, with no clear D. Trimming shortened V by 2 bases and J by 0 bases, and 19 bases separated the two germline ends. This CDR3 is 18 amino acids long. Germline V gene data show CDR1 as SGHVS and CDR2 as FNYEAQ. CDR3 DNA: TGTGCCAGCAGCTTACGACCCAAGAGTTACTCGTACCAAGAGACCCAGTACTTC. It translates to CASSLRPKSYSYQETQYF. Full variable domain (missing parts from reference TRBV7-6 and TRBJ2-5): GAGVSQSPRYKVTKRGQDVALRCDPISGHVSLYWYRQALGQGPEFLTYFNYEAQQDKSGLPNDRFSAERPEGSISTLTIQRTEQRDSAMYRCASSLRPKSYSYQETQYFGPGTRLLVL.

The chain is built from TRBV4-1 and TRBJ2-1; TRBD1 matches 8 bases. Trimming took 0 bases from V and 6 from J; bases not matched to a gene: 10. The CDR3 spans 17 residues. CDR1 MGHRA and CDR2 YSYEKL come from the germline V gene. The CDR3 DNA reads as TGCGCCAGCAGCCAAGATGTTAGGACAGGGCCCTCCAATGAGCAGTTCTTC. This encodes CASSQDVRTGPSNEQFF.

The CDR3, as DNA: TGTGCCAGCAGCACTCCCCCGGGGAACTACGAGCAGTACTTC. Residues: CASSTPPGNYEQYF. The genes are TRBV28 and TRBJ2-7; D possibly corresponds to TRBD2 (5 bases). Looked up from germline, CDR1 is MDHEN and CDR2 is SYDVKM. Trimming pared 6 bases from V and 3 bases from J, leaving 15 bases between. The CDR3 is 14 residues long.

The gene calls are TRBV4-3 and TRBJ2-3; 11 bases line up with TRBD2. V was pared by 4 bases and J by 2 bases, with 2 bases of the junction left unmatched. The CDR3 runs to 15 residues. The germline CDR1 and CDR2 sequences are LGHNA and YSLEER. Here the CDR3 reads CASSLGLADTDTQYF. In nucleotides, the CDR3 is TGCGCCAGCAGCCTGGGACTAGCGGACACAGATACGCAGTATTTT.

This clone has only one observation. V usage is TRBV6-5 and J usage is TRBJ1-6; the D is unclear. There are 14 residues in the CDR3. Per the germline V gene, CDR1 is MNHEY and CDR2 is SVGAGI. V shed 5 bases and J shed 2 bases, with 7 bases lying between them. CDR3 in amino acids: CASSTGPYNSPLHF. The CDR3 bases are TGTGCCAGCAGTACCGGGCCCTATAATTCACCCCTCCACTTT.

In DNA form, the CDR3 reads TGTGCCAGCAGCCCCCCGCCGGGGGGAGTCGGGAATGAGCAGTTCTTC. Its translation: CASSPPPGGVGNEQFF. The chain has TRBV4-2 and TRBJ2-1; 7 nucleotides align to TRBD2. CDR3 length: 16 residues. The J segment lost 7 bases and the V segment lost 4 bases, leaving 13 bases of the junction unmatched. Germline assignment: CDR1 LGHNA and CDR2 YNFKEQ.

The V call is TRBV6-1, the J call TRBJ1-2; the D gene is possibly TRBD1 (6 bases). The CDR3 covers 14 residues. Germline-derived CDR1 and CDR2 are MNHNS and SASEGT. The V end lost 3 bases, the J end lost 4 bases, and 12 bases lay between the germline ends. Here the CDR3 reads CASSDPGHPYGYTF. The CDR3 DNA reads TGTGCCAGCAGTGACCCGGGACACCCCTATGGCTACACCTTC.

The chain has TRBV5-6 and TRBJ2-7, with D possibly matching TRBD2 (6 bases). This CDR3 spans 15 amino acids. Trimming shortened V by 5 bases and J by 3 bases, and 18 bases separated the two germline ends. Germline V gives CDR1 SGHDT, CDR2 YYEEEE. The CDR3 protein is CASSTYGGEVYEQYF. CDR3 coding DNA: TGTGCCAGCAGTACCTACGGGGGAGAGGTCTACGAGCAGTACTTC.

The table lists this clone with a count of one. This sequence joins TRBV30 and TRBJ1-2; D may be TRBD1 (6 bases). The CDR3 has 16 amino acids. Trimming took 5 bases from V and 6 from J, leaving 25 bases between them. Germline V gene lookup returns CDR1 GTSNPN and CDR2 SVGIG (reference sequence). CDR3 residues: CAWRKGGEGLLHGYTF. The CDR3 region has the DNA TGTGCCTGGCGGAAGGGGGGCGAGGGCCTCCTCCATGGCTACACCTTC.

Remarks on this clone: The sample carries other DNA sequences with the same CDR3. As DNA, the CDR3 is TGTGCCAGCAGCTTAGGGGGGGGAGGTAATCAGCCCCAGCATTTT. Translating gives CASSLGGGGNQPQHF. J is TRBJ1-5 and V is TRBV11-2, with TRBD1 as a possible D gene (5 bases). Germline CDR1 SGHAT, CDR2 FQNNGV. This CDR3 spans 15 amino acids. Trimming took 1 base from V and 4 from J, leaving 11 bases between them.

The rearrangement joins TRBV14 to TRBJ2-7; the D gene could be TRBD1 or TRBD2 (6 bases each). The V gene lost 0 bases and the J gene lost 4 bases, with 10 bases spanning the gap. The V gene's germline CDR1 is SGHDN and CDR2 FVKESK. The CDR3 loop spans 14 amino acids. Here the CDR3 reads CASSQDGGLYEQYF. For the CDR3, the DNA is TGTGCCAGCAGCCAAGACGGGGGCCTATACGAGCAGTACTTC.

The chain carries TRBV11-2 and TRBJ2-3; 11 bases fit TRBD1. This CDR3 is 19 amino acids long. V was pared by 5 bases and J by 0 bases, with 13 bases of the junction left unmatched. Germline CDR1 and CDR2: SGHAT and FQNNGV. For the CDR3, the DNA is TGTGCCAGCAGCCGGACAGGGGGCTACAGTTTTTCTAGCACAGATACGCAGTATTTT. The encoded protein is CASSRTGGYSFSSTDTQYF. Supplemented by reference TRBV11-2 and TRBJ2-3, the full variable domain reads EAGVAQSPRYKIIEKRQSVAFWCNPISGHATLYWYQQILGQGPKLLIQFQNNGVVDDSQLPKDRFSAERLKGVDSTLKIQPAKLEDSAVYLCASSRTGGYSFSSTDTQYFGPGTRLTVL.

The count of this clone is one. The rearrangement links TRBV29-1 to TRBJ2-6; D is tentatively TRBD1 or TRBD2 (5 bases each). V shed 7 bases and J shed 2 bases, with 24 bases lying between them. There are 18 residues in the CDR3. Germline-derived CDR1 and CDR2 are SQVTM and ANQGSEA. The CDR3 bases are TGCAGCGCCCATTCACGTCGCGGAGAGGGGCCTGGGGCCAACGTCCTGACTTTC. This sequence encodes CSAHSRRGEGPGANVLTF. The whole variable domain, filled in from reference TRBV29-1 and TRBJ2-6, reads SAVISQKPSRDICQRGTSLTIQCQVDSQVTMMFWYRQQPGQSLTLIATANQGSEATYESGFVIDKFPISRPNLTFSTLTVSNMSPEDSSIYLCSAHSRRGEGPGANVLTFGAGSRLTVL.

The J gene is TRBJ2-1, the V gene TRBV27; D is unresolved. The V and J ends lost 3 bases and 4 bases respectively, with 7 bases between them. The length of the CDR3 is 13 residues. CDR1 is MNHEY, CDR2 SMNVEV, per germline (reference sequence). DNA of the CDR3: TGTGCCAGCAGTTTTTTGGGGTACAATGAGCAGTTCTTC. Protein: CASSFLGYNEQFF.

The rearrangement links TRBV28 to TRBJ1-1; TRBD1 might be the D (5 bases). The CDR3 sequence is 15 residues long. V gave up 1 base and J gave up 1 base, with 10 bases separating them. In germline, CDR1 is MDHEN, CDR2 SYDVKM. CDR3 sequence (DNA): TGTGCCAGCAGTTTATACGTGGGGCAGAACACTGAAGCTTTCTTT. The encoded protein is CASSLYVGQNTEAFF. The full variable domain, its missing parts supplied by reference TRBV28 and TRBJ1-1, is DVKVTQSSRYLVKRTGEKVFLECVQDMDHENMFWYRQDPGLGLRLIYFSYDVKMKEKGDIPEGYSVSREKKERFSLILESASTNQTSMYLCASSLYVGQNTEAFFGQGTRLTVV.

This clone was seen only once. In the same sample, other DNA sequences code for this CDR3. The gene calls are TRBV15 and TRBJ2-3; D unclear. V lost 0 bases to trimming and J lost 3 bases, with 4 bases between them. CDR3 length: 13 amino acids. Germline lookup yields CDR1 LNHNV and CDR2 YYDKDF (reference sequence). CDR3 nucleotide sequence: TGTGCCACCAGCAGAGATGGTACAGATACGCAGTATTTT. Protein sequence: CATSRDGTDTQYF.

This rearrangement joins TRBV27 to TRBJ1-2, with D possibly being TRBD1 (6 bases). V lost 6 bases and J 4 bases, leaving 18 bases between the germline ends. The CDR3 loop spans 15 amino acids. The germline V gene encodes CDR1 MNHEY and CDR2 SMNVEV (reference sequence). The CDR3 sequence: CASRPGTRESYGYTF. CDR3 bases: TGTGCCAGCAGGCCCGGGACAAGAGAATCCTATGGCTACACCTTC.

The chain recombines TRBV27 with TRBJ2-1, with 11 bases that match TRBD2. In germline, CDR1 is MNHEY, CDR2 SMNVEV (reference sequence). J lost 7 bases, V lost 3 bases, and 17 bases had no gene match. This CDR3 is 19 amino acids long. As DNA, the CDR3 is TGTGCCAGCAGTTTTCTGTCTGCGGGACTAGCGGCCGGGTCGAATGAGCAGTTCTTC. This encodes CASSFLSAGLAAGSNEQFF.

The rearrangement uses TRBV14 and TRBJ2-5, with TRBD2 matching over 7 bases. Germline assignment: CDR1 SGHDN and CDR2 FVKESK. Trimming took 0 bases from V and 5 from J; bases not matched to a gene: 21. The CDR3 totals 20 residues. In DNA, the CDR3 is TGTGCCAGCAGCCAAGATGGGGAGGGTGATCTTGAGAAGGAGAAGGAGACCCAGTACTTC. Translation: CASSQDGEGDLEKEKETQYF. Looking up the rest from reference TRBV14 and TRBJ2-5 gives the full variable domain: EAGVTQFPSHSVIEKGQTVTLRCDPISGHDNLYWYRRVMGKEIKFLLHFVKESKQDESGMPNNRFLAERTGGTYSTLKVQPAELEDSGVYFCASSQDGEGDLEKEKETQYFGPGTRLLVL.

The chain couples TRBV9 to TRBJ2-7; 11 bases agree with TRBD2. Trimming at V came to 4 bases and at J to 6 bases, leaving 15 bases not matched to a gene. This CDR3 comprises 17 residues. Germline CDR1 SGDLS, CDR2 YYNGEE. CDR3: CASSPRFLLAGGGEQYF. CDR3 in DNA: TGTGCCAGCAGCCCCCGATTTCTGCTAGCGGGAGGCGGCGAGCAGTACTTC.

The chain uses TRBV14 and TRBJ1-4; 8 bases are a match to TRBD1. The V segment lost 3 bases and the J segment 3 bases; nucleotides outside the gene matches: 15. Germline CDR1 and CDR2: SGHDN and FVKESK. The CDR3 is 19 residues long. CDR3 coding DNA: TGTGCCAGCAGCCAGACAGGGGTCGAGGGAATACTCGCTAATGAAAAACTGTTTTTT. Its protein is CASSQTGVEGILANEKLFF.

The chain recombines TRBV7-7 with TRBJ2-5, with D perhaps being TRBD1 or TRBD2 (5 bases each). V was clipped by 8 bases and J by 2 bases, with 18 bases between them. Germline V lookup: CDR1 SSHAT, CDR2 FNYEAQ (reference sequence). This CDR3 is 15 amino acids long. DNA of the CDR3: TGTGCCAGCTCCGACGGGGCCCTTATTCAAGAGACCCAGTACTTC. It yields the protein CASSDGALIQETQYF.